This entry describes one TCR beta chain. This record comes from a study of T cell responses to AZD1222 COVID-19 vaccine. Sequencing was performed with immunoSEQ multiplex PCR; in TCRdb, only in-frame clones are kept and a portion is missing. The data show 25,000 to 35,000 clones, with 85% to 95% seen just once and over 8% held by the top ten. The CDR3 has 17 residues. Germline V gene data show CDR1 as SGHRS and CDR2 as YFSETQ. The J segment lost 3 bases and the V segment lost 0 bases, leaving 7 bases of the junction unmatched. This clonotype originated in an adult in good health. This specimen consisted of peripheral blood, obtained on day 0 of AZD1222 vaccination. This chain connects TRBV5-1 to TRBJ1-4, with 8 bases aligning to TRBD1. CDR3 coding DNA: TGCGCCAGCAGCTTGGATGGACAGGGTTATGCTAATGAAAAACTGTTTTTT. Its translation: CASSLDGQGYANEKLFF.